This T cell receptor beta chain was documented in a study of cytomegalovirus exposure and HLA in healthy donors. Study-level findings and limits: Analysis performed later showed TCR beta chains linked to HLA being more clonally expanded than equally common others. For most subjects, TCR beta sequences were reported to predict HLA-A and HLA-B alleles with accuracy. Common viral pathogens were later found to be apparently linked to several of the most significant clusters.

In regard to this clone: Antigen: not known.

V shed 3 bases and J shed 4 bases, with 16 bases lying between them. CDR1 and CDR2 (germline): SNHLY, FYNNEI. The CDR3 loop spans 16 amino acids. The primer mix had 60 Vbeta and 13 Jbeta primers. Only in-frame clones appear in the TCRdb table, and some are missing; sequencing was by immunoSEQ multiplex PCR. In the table there are 100,000 or so clones, around three quarters of which are singletons. Healthy bone marrow donors made up the donors. The chain carries TRBV2 and TRBJ1-5; D is ambiguous. Sequencing was performed on PBMCs. This TCR came from a female donor in good health and CMV-seropositive. The CDR3 is CASSEHPMTGNQPQHF. CDR3 coding DNA: TGTGCCAGCAGTGAGCACCCCATGACGGGGAATCAGCCCCAGCATTTT. The full variable domain, its missing parts supplied by reference TRBV2 and TRBJ1-5, is EPEVTQTPSHQVTQMGQEVILRCVPISNHLYFYWYRQILGQKVEFLVSFYNNEISEKSEIFDDQFSVERPDGSNFTLKIRSTKLEDSAMYFCASSEHPMTGNQPQHFGDGTRLSIL.